The next 28 T cell receptor beta chains were all read from a single sample in a study of blood T cell repertoires in COVID-19. Assay: immunoSEQ multiplex PCR; the TCRdb copy retains only in-frame clones and omits some. The sample lists 90,000 to 130,000 clones; about 80% were seen once. Sequencing was performed on peripheral blood. Every receptor here comes from a woman aged 70-85 years with acute or convalescent COVID-19.

This chain joins TRBV18 and TRBJ1-3, with 8 bases that match TRBD1. Per the germline V gene, CDR1 is KGHSH and CDR2 is LQKENI. The CDR3 spans 16 residues. Unmatched junction bases numbered 12, after V lost 7 bases and J lost 4 bases. The DNA of the CDR3 is TGTGCCAGCTTCGGAACCCGGACAGGGCAGGGAAACACCATATATTTT. It is translated as CASFGTRTGQGNTIYF. The full variable domain, rest sourced from reference TRBV18 and TRBJ1-3, is NAGVMQNPRHLVRRRGQEARLRCSPMKGHSHVYWYRQLPEEGLKFMVYLQKENIIDESGMPKERFSAEFPKEGPSILRIQQVVRGDSAAYFCASFGTRTGQGNTIYFGEGSWLTVV.

Of note for this clone: The same CDR3 also results from other DNA sequences found in this sample. The rearrangement joins TRBV5-8 to TRBJ1-5; 7 bases line up with TRBD1. V was clipped by 3 bases and J by 0 bases; unmatched bases: 3. Germline V gene data show CDR1 as SGHTS and CDR2 as YDEGEE. The CDR3 sequence is 15 residues long. Here the CDR3 DNA reads TGTGCCAGCAGCTCGGGACAGCGTAGCAATCAGCCCCAGCATTTT. Its protein product is CASSSGQRSNQPQHF.

The chain recombines TRBV18 with TRBJ1-6; 7 nucleotides agree with TRBD1. This CDR3 has 13 amino acids. Germline CDR1 reads KGHSH; CDR2 reads LQKENI. Trimming removed 2 bases from V and 9 bases from J; junction bases left unmatched: 1. For the CDR3, the DNA is TGTGCCAGCTCACCAGGGACAGCTTCACCCCTCCACTTT. Amino acids: CASSPGTASPLHF.

This clone was found many times. CDR3 in DNA: TGTGCCAGCAGTTCGCTCCCGAGACAGGGCTCCTACGAGCAGTACTTC. The encoded protein is CASSSLPRQGSYEQYF. The rearrangement links TRBV28 to TRBJ2-7; 7 bases are a match to TRBD1. Germline trimming cut 4 bases from V and 0 bases from J; bases unmatched to any gene: 9. CDR1 is MDHEN, CDR2 SYDVKM, per germline. CDR3 length equals 16 residues.

The CDR3, as DNA: TGTGCCAGCCAGCAGGGGACTGGAAACACCATATATTTT. It specifies CASQQGTGNTIYF. This chain connects TRBV19 to TRBJ1-3, with D tentatively TRBD1 (6 bases). Germline V CDR1 and CDR2: LNHDA, SQIVND (reference sequence). V dropped 9 bases and J dropped 2 bases, with 11 bases sitting between them. The CDR3 spans 13 residues.

The chain links TRBV28 to TRBJ1-1; 8 nucleotides match TRBD1. After removal of 7 bases from V and 3 bases from J, the junction contained 7 bases not matched to a gene. Germline V gene sequence: CDR1 MDHEN, CDR2 SYDVKM. The CDR3 loop spans 14 amino acids. CDR3 in amino acids: CASTTTGDYTEAFF. CDR3 DNA: TGTGCCAGCACCACGACAGGGGATTACACTGAAGCTTTCTTT. The full variable domain, with the rest looked up from reference TRBV28 and TRBJ1-1, is DVKVTQSSRYLVKRTGEKVFLECVQDMDHENMFWYRQDPGLGLRLIYFSYDVKMKEKGDIPEGYSVSREKKERFSLILESASTNQTSMYLCASTTTGDYTEAFFGQGTRLTVV.

The chain is built from TRBV27 and TRBJ1-1; 7 positions agree with TRBD1. This CDR3 spans 13 amino acids. With 5 bases clipped from V and 10 bases from J, the junction kept 10 bases outside the gene matches. Germline lookup yields CDR1 MNHEY and CDR2 SMNVEV (reference sequence). The CDR3 nucleotides are TGTGCCAGCAGTGCCTACCGGGACAGAAGAGCTTTCTTT. Translation: CASSAYRDRRAFF.

The CDR3 sequence is CASSLRGLAGGTDTQYF. CDR3 DNA: TGTGCCAGCAGCTTAAGGGGACTAGCGGGGGGAACAGATACGCAGTATTTT. The V gene is TRBV7-3, the J gene TRBJ2-3; 15 bases align to TRBD2. The length of the CDR3 is 17 residues. V lost 1 base to trimming and J lost 3 bases; unmatched junction nucleotides: 2. Germline V lookup: CDR1 SGHTA, CDR2 FQGTGA.

The chain couples TRBV3-1 (or the pseudogene TRBV3-2) to TRBJ1-6; no definite D call. There are 17 residues in the CDR3. Germline CDR1 reads LGHDT; CDR2 reads YNNKEL (reference sequence). Between the trimmed V and J ends, which lost 4 bases and 0 bases, there was a span of 13 bases. The CDR3 DNA reads TGTGCCAGCAGCCCCCGGACCGGGAGCTCCTATAATTCACCCCTCCACTTT. Amino acid sequence: CASSPRTGSSYNSPLHF.

This clone has just a few counts. The V call is TRBV14, the J call TRBJ1-4; TRBD1 matches at 7 bases. The CDR3 has 16 residues. V gave up 2 bases and J gave up 2 bases; unmatched junction bases: 5. Looked up from germline, CDR1 is SGHDN and CDR2 is FVKESK. Here the CDR3 DNA reads TGTGCCAGCAGCCAATGGGACAGACCCACTAATGAAAAACTGTTTTTT. It is translated as CASSQWDRPTNEKLFF.

V usage is TRBV28 and J usage is TRBJ1-4; weak D call: TRBD1 (5 bases). V lost 4 bases and J 10 bases, leaving 19 bases between the germline ends. Germline values: CDR1 MDHEN, CDR2 SYDVKM. CDR3 length: 15 amino acids. CDR3 sequence (DNA): TGTGCCAGCAGTTATATGGGGCCGGGCCTGAGAAAACTGTTTTTT. Protein: CASSYMGPGLRKLFF. Full variable domain (remainder filled in from reference TRBV28 and TRBJ1-4): DVKVTQSSRYLVKRTGEKVFLECVQDMDHENMFWYRQDPGLGLRLIYFSYDVKMKEKGDIPEGYSVSREKKERFSLILESASTNQTSMYLCASSYMGPGLRKLFFGSGTQLSVL.

The chain employs TRBV28 and TRBJ2-7; tentative D call: TRBD1 (5 bases). Germline V gene lookup returns CDR1 MDHEN and CDR2 SYDVKM. The V and J ends lost 5 bases and 3 bases respectively, with 14 bases between them. The CDR3 sequence is 14 residues long. The CDR3 sequence: CASSPIQELYEQYF. As DNA, the CDR3 is TGTGCCAGCAGTCCGATACAGGAGCTCTACGAGCAGTACTTC. The whole variable domain, remainder taken from reference TRBV28 and TRBJ2-7, is DVKVTQSSRYLVKRTGEKVFLECVQDMDHENMFWYRQDPGLGLRLIYFSYDVKMKEKGDIPEGYSVSREKKERFSLILESASTNQTSMYLCASSPIQELYEQYFGPGTRLTVT.

This chain uses TRBV5-1 with TRBJ2-2, with 9 bases fitting TRBD2. Germline lookup yields CDR1 SGHRS and CDR2 YFSETQ. The CDR3 is made up of 16 amino acids. V was clipped by 4 bases and J by 6 bases; unmatched bases: 10. The CDR3 coding sequence is TGCGCCAGCAGCCCCCGGGCTAGCGGGATCGCCGGGGAGCTGTTTTTT. Protein sequence: CASSPRASGIAGELFF.

J is TRBJ2-1 and V is TRBV4-1; D is perhaps TRBD2 (6 bases). The V end was cut by 0 bases, the J end by 13 bases, with 13 bases between. The germline V gene has CDR1 MGHRA and CDR2 YSYEKL. This CDR3 is 13 amino acids long. CDR3 DNA sequence: TGCGCCAGCAGCCAAGAGGAGGGGCGAGGACAGTTCTTC. Residues: CASSQEEGRGQFF.

The chain couples TRBV2 to TRBJ1-4; TRBD1 aligns across 7 bases. The CDR3 spans 14 residues. J gave up 8 bases and V 3 bases, and 6 bases lay outside the gene matches. The V gene's germline CDR1 is SNHLY and CDR2 FYNNEI. CDR3 nucleotides: TGTGCCAGCAGTGAGAGGGGGCAGCGGGAAAAACTGTTTTTT. Residues: CASSERGQREKLFF.

The V and J genes are TRBV27 and TRBJ2-7, with 9 bases identical to TRBD1. CDR1 is MNHEY, CDR2 SMNVEV, per germline (reference sequence). Trimming cost V 5 bases and J 5 bases; bases outside gene matches: 13. This CDR3 comprises 16 residues. CDR3 DNA: TGTGCCAGCAGTCCCCCGACCGGGACAGGGATCAACGAGCAGTACTTC. Its protein product is CASSPPTGTGINEQYF.

This clone has a single count. The V and J genes are TRBV6-4 and TRBJ1-5, with unresolved D. Trimming left V 7 bases short and J 2 bases short, with 18 bases between. The CDR3 runs to 16 residues. Per the germline V gene, CDR1 is MRHNA and CDR2 is SNTAGT. In nucleotides, the CDR3 is TGTGCCAGCATCGATGACCCTAAGAGGGGCAATCAGCCCCAGCATTTT. It specifies CASIDDPKRGNQPQHF.

The chain employs TRBV20-1 and TRBJ1-5; D is uncertain. The ends were cut back, 3 bases at V and 1 base at J, with 4 bases in the middle. Per germline, CDR1 DFQATT and CDR2 SNEGSKA (reference sequence). This CDR3 has 12 amino acids. This CDR3 is CSASPSNQPQHF. In DNA, the CDR3 is TGCAGTGCTAGTCCGAGCAATCAGCCCCAGCATTTT.

This clone was observed once. V gene TRBV28 combines with J gene TRBJ2-2; 12 nucleotides line up with TRBD2. This CDR3 has 15 amino acids. The germline gives CDR1 MDHEN, CDR2 SYDVKM. V lost 4 bases to trimming and J lost 5 bases; unmatched junction nucleotides: 2. The CDR3: CASSSLAGGTGELFF. CDR3 nucleotides: TGTGCCAGCAGTTCCCTAGCGGGAGGGACCGGGGAGCTGTTTTTT. The entire variable domain, with the rest obtained from reference TRBV28 and TRBJ2-2, is as follows: DVKVTQSSRYLVKRTGEKVFLECVQDMDHENMFWYRQDPGLGLRLIYFSYDVKMKEKGDIPEGYSVSREKKERFSLILESASTNQTSMYLCASSSLAGGTGELFFGEGSRLTVL.

The J gene is TRBJ2-7, the V gene TRBV19; D is possibly TRBD1 (6 bases). The CDR3 has 13 amino acids. V was clipped by 4 bases and J by 6 bases, with 13 bases between them. CDR1 is LNHDA and CDR2 is SQIVND in the germline V gene (reference sequence). The CDR3 sequence is CASSNRGTLEQYF. The DNA of the CDR3 is TGTGCCAGTAGTAACCGTGGGACACTCGAGCAGTACTTC. The full variable domain, rest sourced from reference TRBV19 and TRBJ2-7, is DGGITQSPKYLFRKEGQNVTLSCEQNLNHDAMYWYRQDPGQGLRLIYYSQIVNDFQKGDIAEGYSVSREKKESFPLTVTSAQKNPTAFYLCASSNRGTLEQYFGPGTRLTVT.

The chain recombines TRBV28 with TRBJ1-6; D is perhaps TRBD1 (6 bases). The CDR3 is made up of 13 amino acids. Germline-derived CDR1 and CDR2 are MDHEN and SYDVKM. V was trimmed by 6 bases and J by 10 bases, leaving 13 bases between them. CDR3 region: CASSQGLRSPLHF. CDR3 nucleotide sequence: TGTGCCAGCAGCCAGGGGCTGAGGTCACCCCTCCACTTT.

The chain joins TRBV10-1 to TRBJ2-3; TRBD2 matches at 9 bases. The germline V gene has CDR1 WNHNN and CDR2 SYGVQD (reference sequence). V gave up 2 bases and J gave up 4 bases; unmatched junction bases: 1. The CDR3 consists of 14 residues. The CDR3 loop reads CASSEAGGSDTQYF. In nucleotides, the CDR3 is TGCGCCAGCAGTGAGGCGGGAGGGTCAGATACGCAGTATTTT.

The V call is TRBV18, the J call TRBJ1-1; D gene ambiguous. With 3 bases removed from V and 6 bases from J, the gap between germline ends came to 11 bases. Germline loops: CDR1 KGHSH, CDR2 LQKENI. CDR3 length: 13 amino acids. For the CDR3, the DNA is TGTGCCAGCTCACCTGAGGGATGGGCTGAAGCTTTCTTT. It specifies CASSPEGWAEAFF.

The V gene is TRBV5-1, the J gene TRBJ1-3; no definite D call. The CDR3 spans 15 residues. Germline V gene lookup returns CDR1 SGHRS and CDR2 YFSETQ. Trimming removed 0 bases at V and 3 bases at J, with 10 bases between. The CDR3 loop is CASSLDPSSGNTIYF. The CDR3 DNA sequence: TGCGCCAGCAGCTTGGACCCCTCCAGTGGAAACACCATATATTTT.

The table lists this clone with a count of one. The chain links TRBV7-9 to TRBJ2-7, with TRBD2 identical over 8 bases. Per the germline V gene, CDR1 is SEHNR and CDR2 is FQNEAQ (reference sequence). CDR3 length: 14 residues. J gave up 2 bases and V 5 bases, and 5 bases lay outside the gene matches. The CDR3 sequence is CASSPREGPYEQYV. The CDR3 nucleotides are TGTGCCAGCAGCCCTCGGGAGGGGCCCTACGAGCAGTACGTC.

The chain uses TRBV9 and TRBJ1-1; 9 bases are a match to TRBD1. V lost 4 bases, J lost 0 bases, and 4 bases stayed unmatched. The CDR3 sequence is 15 residues long. Per the germline V gene, CDR1 is SGDLS and CDR2 is YYNGEE. The CDR3 loop reads CASSPRDRVNTEAFF. For the CDR3, the DNA is TGTGCCAGCAGCCCTCGGGACAGGGTGAACACTGAAGCTTTCTTT.

The V call is TRBV3-1 (or the pseudogene TRBV3-2), the J call TRBJ1-6, with D unclear. Per germline, CDR1 LGHDT and CDR2 YNNKEL (reference sequence). With 5 bases removed from V and 2 bases from J, the gap between germline ends came to 10 bases. CDR3 length: 15 residues. The CDR3 sequence is CASSSRGAYNSPLHF. In DNA form, the CDR3 reads TGTGCCAGCAGCTCCCGGGGAGCCTATAATTCACCCCTCCACTTT.

This rearrangement joins TRBV28 to TRBJ1-4; D gene unclear. This CDR3 region has 17 residues. The V end lost 5 bases, the J end lost 4 bases, and 20 bases lay between the germline ends. Germline V CDR1 and CDR2: MDHEN, SYDVKM. The DNA for the CDR3 is TGTGCCAGCAGTCCCCTTCCCGGAGCGGGGAATAATGAAAAACTGTTTTTT. Amino acids: CASSPLPGAGNNEKLFF.